These 18 T cell receptor beta chains originate from one sample sequenced in a study of cytomegalovirus exposure and HLA in healthy donors. Amplification used 60 Vbeta primers and 13 Jbeta primers. The repertoire was sequenced with immunoSEQ multiplex PCR; TCRdb's copy has only in-frame clones and lacks some. This listing includes some 200,000 clones. Sample: PBMCs. Source of these receptors: a boy aged 5-17 years in good health and CMV-seronegative.

The V call is TRBV18, the J call TRBJ1-2, with D unclear. CDR1 and CDR2 from the germline V gene are KGHSH and LQKENI. Trimming left V 4 bases short and J 5 bases short, with 20 bases between. The CDR3 extends over 16 amino acids. The CDR3 is CASSRGGPGVWYGYTF. CDR3 DNA: TGTGCCAGCTCACGCGGAGGACCGGGAGTGTGGTATGGCTACACCTTC.

The chain's CDR3 is CASSPIGPQTQYF. CDR3 bases: TGTGCCAGCAGCCCCATCGGTCCTCAAACCCAGTACTTC. The V gene is TRBV28, the J gene TRBJ2-5; D remains unclear. Germline V gene lookup returns CDR1 MDHEN and CDR2 SYDVKM. The CDR3 extends over 13 amino acids. V lost 6 bases and J 8 bases, leaving 16 bases between the germline ends.

The chain combines TRBV7-9 with TRBJ2-2; weak D call: TRBD2 (6 bases). This CDR3 comprises 16 residues. The germline V gene encodes CDR1 SEHNR and CDR2 FQNEAQ (reference sequence). V was trimmed by 4 bases and J by 1 base, leaving 13 bases between them. The CDR3 sequence: CASSSEAGLNTGELFF. DNA of the CDR3: TGTGCCAGCAGCTCAGAAGCGGGCCTGAACACCGGGGAGCTGTTTTTT.

V and J are TRBV19 and TRBJ2-7, with 9 bases that match TRBD1. The junction had 2 bases not matched to a gene; V was cut back by 3 bases and J by 2 bases. CDR1 is LNHDA, CDR2 SQIVND, per germline (reference sequence). The CDR3 has 14 amino acids. The CDR3 is CASSIRTGAYEQYF. CDR3 DNA sequence: TGTGCCAGTAGTATCCGGACAGGGGCCTACGAGCAGTACTTC.

This chain joins TRBV4-2 and TRBJ2-2; TRBD2 matches 8 bases. This CDR3 region has 17 residues. The germline V gene encodes CDR1 LGHNA and CDR2 YNFKEQ. The V and J ends lost 0 bases and 6 bases, in that order; junction bases with no gene match: 9. CDR3 bases: TGTGCCAGCAGCCAAGAAGGTGTAGCGGGGCACGCCGGGGAGCTGTTTTTT. Its protein is CASSQEGVAGHAGELFF.

The CDR3 reads CATSNAGRVDTQYF. The DNA of the CDR3 is TGTGCCACCAGCAATGCGGGGCGGGTAGATACGCAGTATTTT. The rearrangement joins TRBV15 to TRBJ2-3; D might be TRBD2 (6 bases). Germline values: CDR1 LNHNV, CDR2 YYDKDF (reference sequence). V was pared by 4 bases and J by 5 bases, with 13 bases between. This CDR3 comprises 14 residues.

The chain has TRBV27 and TRBJ2-7; D ambiguous. Germline assignment: CDR1 MNHEY and CDR2 SMNVEV (reference sequence). CDR3 length equals 13 residues. Trimming took 0 bases from V and 3 from J, leaving 6 bases between them. CDR3 coding DNA: TGTGCCAGCAGTTTATCTCCAAACTACGAGCAGTACTTC. It is translated as CASSLSPNYEQYF.

The genes are TRBV19 and TRBJ2-2; possible D gene TRBD1, 6 bases. Germline lookup yields CDR1 LNHDA and CDR2 SQIVND (reference sequence). V gave up 6 bases and J gave up 2 bases, with 19 bases separating them. The CDR3 loop spans 17 amino acids. Here the CDR3 reads CASSTETGRVNTGELFF. The DNA for the CDR3 is TGTGCCAGTAGCACCGAAACAGGGCGCGTTAACACCGGGGAGCTGTTTTTT. The whole variable domain, remainder taken from reference TRBV19 and TRBJ2-2, is DGGITQSPKYLFRKEGQNVTLSCEQNLNHDAMYWYRQDPGQGLRLIYYSQIVNDFQKGDIAEGYSVSREKKESFPLTVTSAQKNPTAFYLCASSTETGRVNTGELFFGEGSRLTVL.

The gene calls are TRBV20-1 and TRBJ2-1; tentative D call: TRBD2 (5 bases). Germline-derived CDR1 and CDR2 are DFQATT and SNEGSKA (reference sequence). V lost 3 bases and J 15 bases, leaving 15 bases between the germline ends. This CDR3 has 11 amino acids. This CDR3 is CSASLREGLFF. CDR3 sequence (DNA): TGCAGTGCTAGTTTGAGGGAAGGTTTGTTCTTC.

This chain links TRBV5-4 with TRBJ1-1, with 8 bases identical to TRBD1. V lost 5 bases and J lost 4; bases outside the gene matches: 7. The germline V gene has CDR1 SGHNT and CDR2 YYREEE (reference sequence). This CDR3 spans 14 amino acids. CDR3 nucleotide sequence: TGTGCCAGCAGAGAAGCGACAGGGGCCACTGAAGCTTTCTTT. This gives the protein CASREATGATEAFF.

The chain employs TRBV9 and TRBJ2-3; TRBD1 aligns across 9 bases. The CDR3 extends over 14 amino acids. Germline assignment: CDR1 SGDLS and CDR2 YYNGEE. The J segment lost 2 bases and the V segment lost 4 bases, leaving 2 bases of the junction unmatched. The CDR3 nucleotides read TGTGCCAGCAGCAGGACAGGGGACACAGATACGCAGTATTTT. Translation: CASSRTGDTDTQYF.

As for this clone: Within the sample, other DNA sequences also encode this same CDR3. The genes are TRBV18 and TRBJ1-2; perhaps TRBD1 as D (5 bases). This CDR3 has 13 residues. CDR1 and CDR2 from the germline V gene are KGHSH and LQKENI. The V gene lost 6 bases and the J gene lost 2 bases, with 10 bases spanning the gap. The CDR3 DNA reads as TGTGCCAGCTCCCCAGACAGCAACTATGGCTACACCTTC. Translating it yields CASSPDSNYGYTF.

V usage is TRBV11-2 and J usage is TRBJ1-2; D uncertain. V lost 4 bases and J lost 8, with 8 bases in between. CDR3 length equals 11 residues. CDR1 is SGHAT, CDR2 FQNNGV, per germline. This CDR3 is CASSSPRGYTF. The CDR3 region has the DNA TGTGCCAGCAGCTCACCCAGGGGCTACACCTTC.

The chain combines TRBV27 with TRBJ1-2, with TRBD1 matching 8 bases. Germline CDR1 MNHEY, CDR2 SMNVEV (reference sequence). The CDR3 has 15 amino acids. The ends lost 5 bases at V and 2 bases at J; junction bases unmatched: 7. As DNA, the CDR3 is TGTGCCAGCAGTATAGGACAGGGTGGGAACTATGGCTACACCTTC. Its translation is CASSIGQGGNYGYTF.

The chain carries TRBV10-2 and TRBJ2-3; the match to TRBD2 covers 8 bases. CDR3 length: 12 residues. Germline trimming cut 5 bases from V and 7 bases from J; bases unmatched to any gene: 2. Germline lookup yields CDR1 WSHSY and CDR2 SAAADI. For the CDR3, the DNA is TGCGCCAGCAGTAGCGGGGGCAATACGCAGTATTTT. Protein product: CASSSGGNTQYF.

The chain recombines TRBV6-5 with TRBJ1-6, with 10 bases fitting TRBD1. The CDR3 is 16 amino acids. The germline V gene has CDR1 MNHEY and CDR2 SVGAGI. J was trimmed by 9 bases and V by 2 bases; bases with no gene match: 7. The CDR3 DNA reads TGTGCCAGCAGTTACACTCACCGGGACAGGGGTTCACCCCTCCACTTT. It codes for CASSYTHRDRGSPLHF.

CDR3 DNA sequence: TGCGCCAGCAGCCAAGACGCCAGATCGAACACCGGGGAGCTGTTTTTT. Translation: CASSQDARSNTGELFF. This chain links TRBV4-1 with TRBJ2-2; D is uncertain. Trimming removed 0 bases from V and 0 bases from J, with 8 bases in between. Germline CDR1 MGHRA, CDR2 YSYEKL. This CDR3 has 16 amino acids.

The V call is TRBV30, the J call TRBJ2-7; a possible D gene is TRBD1 (6 bases). Germline loops: CDR1 GTSNPN, CDR2 SVGIG (reference sequence). Trimming removed 2 bases from V and 3 bases from J, with 17 bases in between. The CDR3 is 15 amino acids. As DNA, the CDR3 is TGTGCCTGGAGTCCCGAGAGGGGGAATTTCTACGAGCAGTACTTC. It encodes CAWSPERGNFYEQYF.